The following is a TCR beta chain sequence with its context. Its antigen remains unidentified. This sample was included in a study of regulatory T cells in long-lasting Graves disease. Study-wide results and limits: Persistent disease preferred TRBV28, TRBJ1-2 and TRBJ2-5.

Building the TCR beta libraries relied on iRepertoire HTBI primers, and CDR3 regions underwent Arm-PCR. Using its own MiXCR run on the multiplex PCR reads, TCRdb lists one record per CDR3 protein. The sample includes about 240,000 distinct CDR3 sequences, 20% of them seen just once. Germline CDR1 reads SEHNR; CDR2 reads FQNEAQ (reference sequence). Trimming left V 4 bases short and J 2 bases short, with 13 bases between. There are 15 residues in the CDR3. Regarding time point: newly diagnosed GD, antithyroid drugs for less than 3 months. The authors made the TCR library using RNA they extracted from PBMCs.

This clonotype was sampled from a female donor with Graves disease. This chain connects TRBV7-9 to TRBJ2-3; D is perhaps TRBD1 (5 bases). Here the sequenced sample was peripheral blood mononuclear cells (PBMCs), taken at new diagnosis, from a patient treated with antithyroid drugs. This CDR3 is CASSSRVGATDTQYF. CDR3 bases: TGTGCCAGCAGCTCCAGGGTAGGAGCCACAGATACGCAGTATTTT.